This T cell receptor (beta chain) is drawn from a study of vaccination and CD4 T cells after COVID-19. TCRdb reprocessed the PCR reads with MiXCR, giving one entry per CDR3 protein. The sample includes approximately 40,000 distinct CDR3 sequences, 36% of them seen just once. The CDR3 runs 13 residues. The germline CDR1 and CDR2 sequences are SGHRS and YFSETQ. Between the trimmed V and J ends, which lost 4 bases and 1 base, there was a span of 7 bases. Notes on this clonotype: Its matching antigen is unknown.

Time point indicated: late sampling 161 to 241 days after vaccination in a few convalescent patients. Notes on the study in general: Convalescent patients showed a median around 90% of reactive clones that were seen only post-vaccination.

The source of this sequence is a human donor who had recovered from COVID-19. Sequenced here: CD4+ T cells from blood, sampled about 7 months after SARS-CoV-2 vaccination. The V call is TRBV5-1, the J call TRBJ2-3; D not resolved. The CDR3 reads CASSRVGTDTQYF. CDR3 sequence (DNA): TGCGCCAGCAGCAGGGTCGGCACAGATACGCAGTATTTT.